These 20 T cell receptor beta chains share one sample of origin, sequenced in a study of blood T cells in healthy people across ages. The second PCR ran about 6 to 12 cycles with a sample-barcoded 5' primer and J-beta primers. TCRdb re-called the 5' RACE reads through MiXCR, storing one row per CDR3 protein. There are some 1.4 million distinct CDR3 sequences in the sample; approximately 42% occur only once, and 7.9% lies in the top ten. The sample was blood. The receptors were gathered from a woman aged 18 to 35 in good health.

In its sample, this clonotype was seen many times. V usage is TRBV14 and J usage is TRBJ1-4; D not certain. Germline CDR1 is SGHDN and CDR2 is FVKESK. The V gene lost 3 bases and the J gene lost 8 bases, with 10 bases spanning the gap. This CDR3 spans 13 amino acids. In DNA form, the CDR3 reads TGTGCCAGCAGCCAGAACAGAGGGGAAAAACTGTTTTTT. Protein: CASSQNRGEKLFF.

The V call is TRBV11-2, the J call TRBJ2-4; unclear D gene. Germline V lookup: CDR1 SGHAT, CDR2 FQNNGV. The CDR3 sequence is 13 residues long. V shed 5 bases and J shed 4 bases, with 9 bases lying between them. Here the CDR3 reads CASSVAQKNIQYF. In DNA, the CDR3 is TGTGCCAGCAGCGTCGCTCAAAAAAACATTCAGTACTTC.

The sample holds a few counts of this clonotype. V usage is TRBV29-1 and J usage is TRBJ1-4; TRBD1 aligns across 10 bases. V gave up 6 bases and J gave up 8 bases; unmatched junction bases: 6. The germline gives CDR1 SQVTM, CDR2 ANQGSEA. CDR3 length: 13 residues. The CDR3 DNA reads TGCAGCGTCAGACAGGGGGCCCTGGAAAAACTGTTTTTT. Translated: CSVRQGALEKLFF.

Many counts were recorded for this clonotype. The chain joins TRBV4-2 to TRBJ2-1; D remains unclear. V lost 0 bases and J 3 bases, leaving 6 bases between the germline ends. Germline V gives CDR1 LGHNA, CDR2 YNFKEQ. The CDR3 has 14 amino acids. In DNA form, the CDR3 reads TGTGCCAGCAGCCAAGAGGCTAACTACAATGAGCAGTTCTTC. Translated: CASSQEANYNEQFF.

This chain joins TRBV27 and TRBJ2-3, with D unresolved. The CDR3 has 13 amino acids. Trimming left V 5 bases short and J 7 bases short, with 13 bases between. Germline V gene sequence: CDR1 MNHEY, CDR2 SMNVEV (reference sequence). CDR3 residues: CASSPQGTNTQYF. CDR3 coding DNA: TGTGCCAGCAGTCCTCAAGGTACCAATACGCAGTATTTT.

The rearrangement links TRBV7-2 to TRBJ2-7; the D gene is possibly TRBD2 (6 bases). V was trimmed by 2 bases and J by 4 bases, leaving 12 bases between them. Germline CDR1 and CDR2: SGHTA and FQGNSA. The length of the CDR3 is 14 residues. The DNA of the CDR3 is TGTGCCAGCAGCTTAAGGGGACTCCCATACGAGCAGTACTTC. It codes for CASSLRGLPYEQYF. The full variable domain, its missing parts supplied by reference TRBV7-2 and TRBJ2-7, is GAGVSQSPSNKVTEKGKDVELRCDPISGHTALYWYRQSLGQGLEFLIYFQGNSAPDKSGLPSDRFSAERTGGSVSTLTIQRTQQEDSAVYLCASSLRGLPYEQYFGPGTRLTVT.

This clonotype was counted ten times or more. The rearrangement joins TRBV4-2 to TRBJ1-5; D unresolved. The CDR3 is 17 residues long. V lost 3 bases to trimming and J lost 7 bases, with 22 bases between them. Germline CDR1 is LGHNA and CDR2 is YNFKEQ. The CDR3 loop is CASSHAAGGSSDQPQHF. The CDR3 DNA reads as TGTGCCAGCAGCCATGCTGCAGGCGGGTCGTCAGACCAGCCCCAGCATTTT.

This clonotype has only a few counts. As DNA, the CDR3 is TGTGCCAGCAGCTTAGCCCGCGGTCCTTTCTACGAGCAGTACTTC. Encoded protein: CASSLARGPFYEQYF. This chain connects TRBV11-2 to TRBJ2-7, with D hard to call. CDR1 is SGHAT and CDR2 is FQNNGV in the germline V gene. This CDR3 spans 15 amino acids. V dropped 1 base and J dropped 3 bases, with 13 bases sitting between them. Complete variable domain (other parts from reference TRBV11-2 and TRBJ2-7): EAGVAQSPRYKIIEKRQSVAFWCNPISGHATLYWYQQILGQGPKLLIQFQNNGVVDDSQLPKDRFSAERLKGVDSTLKIQPAKLEDSAVYLCASSLARGPFYEQYFGPGTRLTVT.

V gene TRBV20-1 combines with J gene TRBJ2-1; 11 nucleotides agree with TRBD2. Germline V gives CDR1 DFQATT, CDR2 SNEGSKA (reference sequence). V lost 1 base and J lost 0; bases outside the gene matches: 5. CDR3 size: 17 residues. CDR3 region: CSARVAGGPSSYNEQFF. DNA for the CDR3: TGCAGTGCTAGAGTAGCGGGAGGGCCCAGCTCCTACAATGAGCAGTTCTTC.

The table lists this clonotype with a count of one. Here the CDR3 DNA reads TGTGCCAGCAGCCCGGACAGTACCAAAAACATTCAGTACTTC. As protein: CASSPDSTKNIQYF. The chain employs TRBV9 and TRBJ2-4; possible D gene TRBD1, 6 bases. The CDR3 totals 14 residues. V lost 4 bases to trimming and J lost 2 bases, with 10 bases between them. Germline lookup yields CDR1 SGDLS and CDR2 YYNGEE.

This clonotype was counted only a few times. The chain couples TRBV7-9 to TRBJ2-1; D gene ambiguous. Germline V gene data show CDR1 as SEHNR and CDR2 as FQNEAQ (reference sequence). Deletions cut 1 base from V and 0 bases from J, with 13 bases between. The length of the CDR3 is 17 residues. CDR3 sequence (DNA): TGTGCCAGCAGCTTAGTGTCGACTTACGACTCCTACAATGAGCAGTTCTTC. It yields the protein CASSLVSTYDSYNEQFF.

This chain links TRBV6-6 with TRBJ2-2; perhaps D is TRBD1 or TRBD2 (5 bases each). With 5 bases removed from V and 8 bases from J, the gap between germline ends came to 15 bases. The CDR3 is 14 residues long. Germline-derived CDR1 and CDR2 are MNHNY and SVGAGI (reference sequence). This CDR3 reads CASSLPGSEGELFF. The CDR3 DNA sequence: TGTGCCAGCAGTCTGCCAGGGAGTGAAGGGGAGCTGTTTTTT.

The chain joins TRBV6-1 to TRBJ2-3, with TRBD2 matching over 10 bases. The CDR3 runs to 14 residues. The V gene's germline CDR1 is MNHNS and CDR2 SASEGT. With V trimmed by 7 bases and J by 6 bases, 7 bases remained unmatched. CDR3 sequence reads: CASKLAGPGDTQYF. For the CDR3, the DNA is TGTGCCAGCAAACTAGCGGGGCCTGGGGATACGCAGTATTTT.

Note on this clonotype: Compared with germline, one end of the junction differs, possibly owing to a read error. V gene TRBV6-5 combines with J gene TRBJ2-3; D may be TRBD2 (5 bases). The germline V gene has CDR1 MNHEY and CDR2 SVGAGI. The CDR3 length is 16 residues. CDR3 in amino acids: CASTHTGAGRTYTQYF. The CDR3 DNA sequence: TGTGCCAGCACCCACACGGGTGCGGGCCGCACATATACGCAGTATTTT.

The CDR3 bases are TGTGCCAGCAGGTGGACAGGGGGAAATGAAAAACTGTTTTTT. Protein sequence: CASRWTGGNEKLFF. This chain connects TRBV2 to TRBJ1-4, with TRBD1 matching 10 bases. From germline, CDR1 is SNHLY and CDR2 FYNNEI. The V gene end was trimmed by 6 bases and the J gene end by 5 bases; junction bases not matched to a gene: 3. This CDR3 has 14 amino acids.

This clonotype was found a few times. The chain recombines TRBV2 with TRBJ2-1; 13 nucleotides line up with TRBD2. The V segment lost 5 bases and the J segment 10 bases; nucleotides outside the gene matches: 5. CDR1 and CDR2 from the germline V gene are SNHLY and FYNNEI. This CDR3 is built from 14 residues. The CDR3 DNA reads as TGTGCCAGCAGTCCCGGGACTAGCGGGAAAGAGCAGTTCTTC. It specifies CASSPGTSGKEQFF.

This clonotype was detected only once. The rearrangement links TRBV27 to TRBJ2-6, with D unresolved. The germline V gene encodes CDR1 MNHEY and CDR2 SMNVEV (reference sequence). There are 15 residues in the CDR3. Trimming took 8 bases from V and 3 from J, leaving 14 bases between them. The CDR3 DNA reads as TGTGCCAGCCGTATAAGGGATTATGGGGCCAACGTCCTGACTTTC. Protein sequence: CASRIRDYGANVLTF.

This clonotype has at least ten counts. The chain links TRBV21-1 to TRBJ2-3; the table's D call of TRBD1 was not tested on the DNA. TRBV21-1 is noted as a pseudogene. The CDR3 length is 15 residues. CDR3 nucleotide sequence: TGTGCCAGCAGCAAACACCAGGGGAACACAGATACGCAGTATTTT. Protein: CASSKHQGNTDTQYF.

The CDR3, as DNA: TGTGCCACTGCGGGGCAGCAAGAGACCCAGTACTTC. Its translation: CATAGQQETQYF. V usage is TRBV10-3 and J usage is TRBJ2-5; weak D call: TRBD2 (6 bases). Trimming took off 10 bases at V and 2 bases at J, with 11 bases between the two ends. This CDR3 has 12 amino acids. Germline V CDR1 and CDR2: ENHRY, SYGVKD.

The chain combines TRBV20-1 with TRBJ2-7; perhaps TRBD1 as D (5 bases). Trimming stripped 1 base from V and 2 bases from J, with 6 bases between. Germline values: CDR1 DFQATT, CDR2 SNEGSKA (reference sequence). The CDR3 loop spans 12 amino acids. The CDR3 region is CSARVQAYEQYF. DNA for the CDR3: TGCAGTGCTAGAGTACAGGCCTACGAGCAGTACTTC.